Given below is one T cell receptor beta chain in context. Its antigen is unidentified. The germline V gene encodes CDR1 MNHEY and CDR2 SVGAGI. The CDR3 sequence is 14 residues long. Deletions cut 6 bases from V and 11 bases from J, with 20 bases between. Some clones are missing from TCRdb's copy, which holds only in-frame ones; the method was immunoSEQ multiplex PCR. The table includes about 100,000 clones, around 94% detected once. These data originate in a study of T cell responses to AZD1222 COVID-19 vaccine. Findings and caveats of the study: There were repertoire samples only from the period after the peak T cell response. Across spike, vaccine-associated CD4 TCRs were found, dominant at 160-218 and 743-854. Unmutated variant regions reportedly attract nearly half of all spike-specific TCRs.

Sequenced here: peripheral blood, sampled on day 0 of AZD1222 vaccination. The rearrangement uses TRBV6-5 and TRBJ1-5; the D gene is possibly TRBD1 (6 bases). This receptor was taken from an adult in good health. The CDR3 coding sequence is TGTGCCAGCAGGATCAGGGGTCTGCCTAGGGCCCAGCATTTT. This codes for CASRIRGLPRAQHF.